This T cell receptor (beta chain) comes out of a study of blood T cell repertoires in COVID-19. In the study overall: Material from acute and convalescent COVID-19 was sourced from the United States, Italy and Spain.

CDR1 and CDR2 from the germline V gene are KGHDR and SFDVKD. The CDR3 has 15 amino acids. Trimming took off 9 bases at V and 0 bases at J, with 17 bases between the two ends. Here immunoSEQ multiplex PCR was the method, and the copy in TCRdb shows in-frame clones only, minus some. The sample includes about 190,000 clones, approximately 79% of them seen just once. The sample consisted of peripheral blood. The receptor was derived from a man in his fifties who had recovered from COVID-19. This chain links TRBV24-1 with TRBJ2-7; D might be TRBD2 (6 bases). The DNA of the CDR3 is TGTGCCACCCAAGAGAGGGTCGGGAGCTCCTACGAGCAGTACTTC. It codes for CATQERVGSSYEQYF.